This T cell receptor (beta chain) was profiled in a study of cytomegalovirus exposure and HLA in healthy donors. About the research overall: In terms of ancestry, the Caucasian-associated cluster contained about four fifths of the roughly 400 genotyped donors. Study observations and caveats: Altogether, about 160 TCR beta chains were recorded as cytomegalovirus-associated. Researchers reported in a later analysis that a missense DCLRE1C variant was tied to TCR beta V- and J-gene trimming. A later analysis linked 15,000 to 20,000 TCR beta sequences to HLA alleles at 0.05 false discovery rate.

Notes on this clone: The antigen is undetermined.

60 Vbeta and 13 Jbeta primers were used in PCR. Only in-frame clones appear in the TCRdb table, and some are missing; sequencing was by immunoSEQ multiplex PCR. The sample gives about 190,000 clones, roughly 77% of which show up once; roughly 1.5% is in the top ten. J was trimmed by 3 bases and V by 3 bases; bases with no gene match: 0. The CDR3 length is 13 residues. Germline V gene data show CDR1 as SGHTA and CDR2 as FQGTGA. Sequenced material: PBMCs. The chain links TRBV7-3 to TRBJ1-1; 8 positions match TRBD1. The receptor comes from a woman in her forties or fifties in good health and CMV-seronegative. For the CDR3, the DNA is TGTGCCAGCAGCTTGGACAGGGACACTGAAGCTTTCTTT. This translates into CASSLDRDTEAFF.